This T cell receptor (beta chain) was recorded in a study of CD8+ T cells in alopecia areata. Study-level background: Affected scalp percentage set treated patients' severity scores.

Indicated treatment: oral pan-JAK inhibitor, 5-10 mg twice daily. Reverse transcription of extracted RNA yielded cDNA, which provided the sequencing template. Produced via immunoSEQ multiplex PCR; TCRdb's table is partial and in-frame only. Of fewer than 250,000 clones in the sample, approximately 56% were seen once. This clone showed up just a few times. The clonotype was recovered from a human donor with alopecia areata. Sequencing used CD4+ T cells sorted from blood, obtained at week 4, from a patient treated with tofacitinib.

The CDR3 protein is CASSPGQAAKTQYF. DNA for the CDR3: TGTGCCAGCAGCCCGGGACAGGCGGCGAAGACCCAGTACTTC. The rearrangement uses TRBV9 and TRBJ2-5; 8 bases are a match to TRBD1. The CDR3 runs to 14 residues. CDR1 is SGDLS, CDR2 YYNGEE, per germline. J was trimmed by 6 bases and V by 4 bases; bases with no gene match: 8.